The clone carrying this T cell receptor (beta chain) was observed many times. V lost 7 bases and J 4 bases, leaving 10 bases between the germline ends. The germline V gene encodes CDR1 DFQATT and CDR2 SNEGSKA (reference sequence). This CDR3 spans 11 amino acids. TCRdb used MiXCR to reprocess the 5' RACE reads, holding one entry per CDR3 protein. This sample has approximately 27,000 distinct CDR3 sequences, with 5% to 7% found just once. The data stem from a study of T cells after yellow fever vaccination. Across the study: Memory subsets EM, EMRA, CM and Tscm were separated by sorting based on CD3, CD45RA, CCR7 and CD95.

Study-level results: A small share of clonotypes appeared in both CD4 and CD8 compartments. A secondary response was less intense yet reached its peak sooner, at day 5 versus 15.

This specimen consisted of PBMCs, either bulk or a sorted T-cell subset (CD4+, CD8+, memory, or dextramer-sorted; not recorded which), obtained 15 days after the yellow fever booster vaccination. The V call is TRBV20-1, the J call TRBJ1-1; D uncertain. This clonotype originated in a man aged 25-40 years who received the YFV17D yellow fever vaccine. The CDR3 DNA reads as TGCAGTGGATCCACGCGCACTGAAGCTTTCTTT. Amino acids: CSGSTRTEAFF.